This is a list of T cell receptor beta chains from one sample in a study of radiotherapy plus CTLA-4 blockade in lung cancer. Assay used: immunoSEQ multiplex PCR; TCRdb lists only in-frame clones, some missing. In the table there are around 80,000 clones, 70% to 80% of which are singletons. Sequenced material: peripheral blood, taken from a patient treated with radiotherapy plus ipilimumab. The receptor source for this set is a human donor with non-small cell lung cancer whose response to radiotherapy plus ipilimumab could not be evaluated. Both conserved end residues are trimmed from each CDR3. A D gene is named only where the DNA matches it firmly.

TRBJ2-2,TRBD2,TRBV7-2,ASSSIAGANTGELF
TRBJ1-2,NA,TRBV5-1,ASSLFQGPNNYGYT
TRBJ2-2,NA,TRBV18,ASSAGRNTGELF
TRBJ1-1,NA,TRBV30,AWSSLRGTEAF
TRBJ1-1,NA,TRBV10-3,AIRSTGIGSAEAF
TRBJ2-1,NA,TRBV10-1,ASSEFSHDWEQF
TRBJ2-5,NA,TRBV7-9,ASSPPGSGETQY
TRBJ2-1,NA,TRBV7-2,ASSRRLGRSYNEQF
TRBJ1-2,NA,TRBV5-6,ASSLVQITNYGYT
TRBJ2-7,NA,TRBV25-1,ASNDNSRFYEQY
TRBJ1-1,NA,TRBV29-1,STWGTLRMNTEAF
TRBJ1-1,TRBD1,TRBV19,ASSPTGQPNTEAF
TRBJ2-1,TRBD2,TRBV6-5,ASRREGNSYNEQF
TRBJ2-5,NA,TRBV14,ASSQTGRETQY
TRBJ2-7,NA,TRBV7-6,ASGGFREEQY
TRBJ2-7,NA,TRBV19,ASSIGLSYEQY
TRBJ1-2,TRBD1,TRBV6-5,ASRKDTGGRGYT
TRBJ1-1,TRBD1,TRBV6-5,ASSLDRVNTEAF
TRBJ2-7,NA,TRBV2,ASSITYHEQY
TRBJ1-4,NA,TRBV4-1,ASSRTATNEKLF
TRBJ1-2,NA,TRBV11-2,ASSLDRNYGYT
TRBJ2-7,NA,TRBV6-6,ASSYSTGPRSYEQY
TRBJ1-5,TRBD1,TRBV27,ASSLSMDRVRNQPQH
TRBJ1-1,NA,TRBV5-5,ASSPQRRSTEAF
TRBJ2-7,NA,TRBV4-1,ASSQELNVYEQY
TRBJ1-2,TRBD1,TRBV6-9,ARDRDGYT
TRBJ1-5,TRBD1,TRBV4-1,ASRQMIGTGGNQPQH
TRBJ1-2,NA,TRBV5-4,ASSQIQSIQGRGYT
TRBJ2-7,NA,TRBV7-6,ASSLFGGSAYEQY
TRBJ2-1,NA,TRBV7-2,ASSLVIYNEQF
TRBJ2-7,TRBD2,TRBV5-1,ASSLEASGLGYEQY
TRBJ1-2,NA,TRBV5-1,ASSLVPRQNYGYT
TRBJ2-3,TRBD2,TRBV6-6,ASSYSGTSGRDTQY
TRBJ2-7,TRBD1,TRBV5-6,ASSSTGIYEQY
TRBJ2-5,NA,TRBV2,ASSELRGAEETQY
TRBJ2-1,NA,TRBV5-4,ASRSQGYNEQF
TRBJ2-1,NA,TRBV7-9,ASSPRRTVGDEQF
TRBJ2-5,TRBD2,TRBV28,ASTTLSGGVRATQY
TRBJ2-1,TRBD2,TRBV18,ASSPEPIWLAGVSLNEQF
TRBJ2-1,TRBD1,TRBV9,ASSRDSPYNEQF